These T cell receptor beta chains were read from a single sample in a study of cytomegalovirus exposure and HLA in healthy donors. The repertoire was sequenced with immunoSEQ multiplex PCR; TCRdb's copy has only in-frame clones and lacks some. The profile shows approximately 190,000 clones, approximately 79% of them singletons. The specimen was PBMCs. The receptors here all came from a man in his forties in good health and CMV-seropositive. Each CDR3 is given with its conserved first and last residue. The D gene is left open where the match is weak. Not every row has a clone size; where given, it reads once, few, many or a size class.

CDR3 protein,CDR3 DNA,V gene,clone size,D gene,J gene
CASSRTGADTQYF,TGTGCCAGCAGCCGGACAGGGGCAGATACGCAGTATTTT,TRBV5-6,few,TRBD1,TRBJ2-3
CASSVQTTNEKLFF,TGTGCCAGTAGTGTACAGACAACTAATGAAAAACTGTTTTTT,TRBV19,.,.,TRBJ1-4
CASSPRDRDYEQYF,TGCGCCAGCAGCCCCCGGGACAGGGACTACGAGCAGTACTTC,TRBV4-3,.,TRBD1,TRBJ2-7
CAWSAGYQETQYF,TGTGCCTGGAGTGCGGGGTATCAAGAGACCCAGTACTTC,TRBV30,.,.,TRBJ2-5
CASSSSGGNYEQYF,TGCGCCAGCAGCTCTAGCGGGGGCAACTACGAGCAGTACTTC,TRBV5-1,.,TRBD2,TRBJ2-7
CASSPRQGGYGYTF,TGTGCCAGCAGCCCAAGACAGGGGGGATATGGCTACACCTTC,TRBV7-2,.,TRBD1,TRBJ1-2
CASSQETSGTDTQYF,TGTGCCAGCAGCCAAGAGACTAGCGGGACAGATACGCAGTATTTT,TRBV4-2,.,TRBD2,TRBJ2-3
CASSLGDLAQDTQYF,TGTGCCAGCAGCCTAGGCGACCTAGCGCAAGATACGCAGTATTTT,TRBV7-9,.,.,TRBJ2-3
CASSVPGIPYEQYF,TGTGCCAGCAGCGTACCGGGGATTCCCTACGAGCAGTACTTC,TRBV25-1,once,.,TRBJ2-7
CASSLPFSYEQYF,TGTGCCAGCAGCTTACCTTTCTCCTACGAGCAGTACTTC,TRBV13,.,.,TRBJ2-7
CASSLQGAQGNTIYF,TGTGCCAGCAGCCTACAGGGGGCGCAAGGAAACACCATATATTTT,TRBV7-2,.,TRBD1,TRBJ1-3
CAIQGSYEQYF,TGTGCCATACAGGGGTCCTACGAGCAGTACTTC,TRBV10-3,.,TRBD1,TRBJ2-7
CASRPAGVTSAGTF,TGTGCCAGCAGGCCGGCGGGGGTTACCTCGGCCGGCACCTTC,TRBV7-2,.,.,TRBJ1-2
CASSQDRGQGWTGELFF,TGCGCCAGCAGCCAAGATCGGGGACAGGGATGGACCGGGGAGCTGTTTTTT,TRBV4-3,few,TRBD1,TRBJ2-2
CASSIAAGSQPQHF,TGTGCCAGTAGTATCGCCGCGGGAAGTCAGCCCCAGCATTTT,TRBV19,.,.,TRBJ1-5
CASSLSGGTGGYTF,TGTGCCAGCAGCTTAAGTGGAGGGACGGGGGGCTACACCTTC,TRBV7-9,once,.,TRBJ1-2
CASSQDLGDTQYF,TGCGCCAGCAGCCAAGATCTAGGAGATACGCAGTATTTT,TRBV4-3,.,.,TRBJ2-3
CASSQLAFLYNEQFF,TGCGCCAGCAGCCAACTAGCGTTCCTCTACAATGAGCAGTTCTTC,TRBV4-3,.,.,TRBJ2-1
CASSRDRSSYEQYF,TGCGCCAGCAGTCGGGACAGGAGCTCCTACGAGCAGTACTTC,TRBV5-1,.,TRBD1,TRBJ2-7
CASSLLGLAGSTQYF,TGTGCCAGCAGCTTGCTGGGACTAGCGGGGTCGACCCAGTACTTC,TRBV7-2,.,TRBD2,TRBJ2-5
CASSVTQGGFSGELFF,TGTGCCAGCAGCGTCACCCAGGGTGGATTTTCCGGGGAGCTGTTTTTT,TRBV9,.,.,TRBJ2-2
CASSVAGDRAYEQYF,TGTGCCAGCAGCGTAGCCGGAGACAGAGCCTACGAGCAGTACTTC,TRBV9,once,.,TRBJ2-7
CASSSQADNEQFF,TGTGCCAGCAGCTCCCAAGCCGACAATGAGCAGTTCTTC,TRBV7-2,.,.,TRBJ2-1
CASSLGQKYEQYF,TGCGCCAGCAGCTTGGGACAGAAATACGAGCAGTACTTC,TRBV5-1,.,.,TRBJ2-7
CASSFSGGGRGLHEQFF,TGCGCCAGCAGCTTCTCCGGGGGAGGGAGAGGTCTTCATGAGCAGTTCTTC,TRBV5-1,.,TRBD2,TRBJ2-1
CASKGEEQFF,TGTGCCAGTAAAGGGGAAGAGCAGTTCTTC,TRBV19,.,.,TRBJ2-1
CASSTRDSRYNEQFF,TGTGCCAGCAGCACTCGGGACTCCCGCTACAATGAGCAGTTCTTC,TRBV5-4,.,.,TRBJ2-1
CASSPGGPSRYF,TGTGCCAGCAGCCCCGGGGGACCGAGTCGGTATTTT,TRBV6-1,.,.,TRBJ2-3
CASRVSGAGTGELFF,TGTGCCAGCAGGGTTAGCGGGGCTGGCACCGGGGAGCTGTTTTTT,TRBV6-5,.,TRBD2,TRBJ2-2
CASSVELAGGGEQFF,TGTGCCAGCAGCGTGGAACTAGCGGGGGGGGGTGAGCAGTTCTTC,TRBV9,.,TRBD2,TRBJ2-1
CSVAEETQYF,TGCAGCGTTGCTGAAGAGACCCAGTACTTC,TRBV29-1,.,.,TRBJ2-5
CASSLLSDRPYEQYF,TGTGCCAGCAGCTTACTGTCGGACAGACCCTACGAGCAGTACTTC,TRBV7-9,.,.,TRBJ2-7
CASSFTEGGELFF,TGTGCCAGCAGTTTCACCGAGGGCGGGGAGCTGTTTTTT,TRBV27,once,.,TRBJ2-2
CASSYTGQGMYGYTF,TGTGCCAGCAGTTATACGGGACAGGGGATGTATGGCTACACCTTC,TRBV6-5,.,TRBD1,TRBJ1-2
CASSGGAGGTYEQYF,TGTGCCAGCAGTGGGGGAGCGGGGGGAACCTACGAGCAGTACTTC,TRBV2,.,TRBD2,TRBJ2-7
CASSLAGTPGAEAFF,TGTGCCAGCAGCTTAGCCGGGACCCCAGGGGCTGAAGCTTTCTTT,TRBV7-9,.,.,TRBJ1-1
CASSVYSGLAGNTGELFF,TGTGCCAGCAGCGTCTACTCGGGACTAGCGGGGAACACCGGGGAGCTGTTTTTT,TRBV7-2,once,TRBD2,TRBJ2-2
CAWSYLGQPVGETQYF,TGTGCCTGGAGCTACCTGGGGCAACCGGTTGGCGAGACCCAGTACTTC,TRBV30,.,.,TRBJ2-5
CASSESRTGNSPLHF,TGTGCCAGCAGTGAATCCCGGACGGGGAATTCACCCCTCCACTTT,TRBV6-1,.,.,TRBJ1-6
CASSKKGSTYEQYF,TGTGCCAGCAGCAAAAAAGGGAGCACCTACGAGCAGTACTTC,TRBV21-1,.,.,TRBJ2-7
CASSLADREDEQYF,TGTGCCAGCAGCTTAGCCGACAGGGAGGACGAGCAGTACTTC,TRBV11-3,.,.,TRBJ2-7
CASSLQGFYEQYF,TGTGCCAGCAGCCTACAGGGTTTCTACGAGCAGTACTTC,TRBV5-6,few,.,TRBJ2-7